This TCR beta chain was sequenced for a study of T cells in Graves' hyperthyroidism and ophthalmopathy. Looking at the study overall: Upon initial diagnosis and before any treatment, peripheral blood was collected.

This CDR3 spans 14 amino acids. In germline, CDR1 is SGHTA, CDR2 FQGTGA. V was shortened by 6 bases and J by 2 bases, with 12 bases between the two germline ends. Regarding the study as a whole: Most thyroid clonotypes expanded above 0.001 were also detected in blood.

This clonotype has ten or more counts. Its antigen is still unknown. Amplification yielded TCR beta CDR3 regions, with RNA transcripts as the source. The TCR CDR3 first-round RT-PCR relied on the HTBI primer set. Each CDR3 protein is one row after TCRdb ran MiXCR on the multiplex PCR reads. The sample lists about 700,000 distinct CDR3 sequences; approximately 14% were seen once. Disease duration under 2 months; hyperthyroidism patients were aged 18 to 65. Exclusion of a patient resulted from uncontrolled infection, other autoimmune disease, pregnancy or lactation. The sequence came from a woman younger than 30 with Graves' hyperthyroidism. The chain recombines TRBV7-3 with TRBJ2-3, with D uncertain. The specimen sequenced was blood. CDR3 DNA sequence: TGTGCCAGCAGTCAGAGGAGCAACACAGATACGCAGTATTTT. Protein sequence: CASSQRSNTDTQYF.